Below are 7 T cell receptor beta chains sequenced from a single sample in a study of T cells after yellow fever vaccination. Using its own MiXCR run on the 5' RACE reads, TCRdb lists one record per CDR3 protein. This sample yields approximately 510,000 distinct CDR3 sequences, of which 20% to 25% are seen a single time; roughly a sixth belongs to the top ten. This material consisted of PBMCs, taken 21 days after the first yellow fever vaccination. The receptors come from a man in his late teens or twenties who received the YFV17D yellow fever vaccine.

There are a few counts of this clonotype. The chain links TRBV2 to TRBJ2-1; 8 positions match TRBD2. J gave up 10 bases and V 7 bases, and 6 bases lay outside the gene matches. CDR3 length: 12 residues. Germline assignment: CDR1 SNHLY and CDR2 FYNNEI. CDR3 amino acids: CASTAGGVEQFF. CDR3 DNA: TGTGCCAGCACCGCCGGGGGGGTCGAGCAGTTCTTC.

This clonotype was picked up a small number of times. The chain has TRBV29-1 and TRBJ1-1; a weak D match, TRBD1 (5 bases). The CDR3 covers 15 residues. V was pared by 7 bases and J by 1 base, with 19 bases between. CDR1 is SQVTM, CDR2 ANQGSEA, per germline. The DNA for the CDR3 is TGCAGCGCCGACCGGGACCCCGTAACGAACACTGAAGCTTTCTTT. Translated: CSADRDPVTNTEAFF.

This clonotype has more than one count but fewer than ten. V is TRBV20-1 and J is TRBJ2-5, with a tentative D call TRBD1 (6 bases). The germline V gene encodes CDR1 DFQATT and CDR2 SNEGSKA (reference sequence). V was cut by 4 bases and J by 7 bases, with 19 bases left in between. The CDR3 loop spans 14 amino acids. The CDR3 nucleotides read TGCAGTGCTATCACAAGGACAGAGCACTTGACCCAGTACTTC. Amino acids: CSAITRTEHLTQYF.

The J gene is TRBJ2-7, the V gene TRBV5-1, with 7 bases aligning to TRBD1. Germline V gene data show CDR1 as SGHRS and CDR2 as YFSETQ. Trimming took 4 bases from V and 3 from J; bases not matched to a gene: 10. The CDR3 extends over 15 amino acids. CDR3 residues: CASSGTGVSSYEQYF. The CDR3, as DNA: TGCGCCAGCAGCGGAACAGGGGTATCTAGCTACGAGCAGTACTTC.

This clonotype has only one observation. V and J are TRBV6-2 or TRBV6-3 and TRBJ2-3, with D unclear. Germline CDR1 MNHEY, CDR2 SVGEGT. Trimming left V 5 bases short and J 2 bases short, with 8 bases between. CDR3 length equals 13 residues. CDR3 sequence reads: CASSVAATDTQYF. For the CDR3, the DNA is TGTGCCAGCAGTGTCGCAGCCACAGATACGCAGTATTTT.

J is TRBJ1-2 and V is TRBV4-1; tentatively, D is TRBD1 (5 bases). V was cut by 6 bases and J by 6 bases, with 8 bases left in between. Germline CDR1 MGHRA, CDR2 YSYEKL. The CDR3 covers 11 residues. CDR3 sequence (DNA): TGCGCCAGCAGGGCCAGGGATGGCTACACCTTC. Protein product: CASRARDGYTF.

The CDR3 DNA sequence: TGTGCCAGCATGGATAACTATGGCTACACCTTC. This gives the protein CASMDNYGYTF. This chain connects TRBV9 to TRBJ1-2; no firm D call. This CDR3 comprises 11 residues. Trimming took off 6 bases at V and 1 base at J, with 4 bases between the two ends. CDR1 and CDR2 (germline): SGDLS, YYNGEE.